This TCR beta chain was retrieved from a study of blood T cell repertoires in COVID-19. About the research overall: Acute-phase and convalescent COVID-19 samples originated in the United States, Italy and Spain. T cells, B-cell-depleted T cells, or PBMCs supplied cDNA or gDNA.

Profiled with immunoSEQ multiplex PCR; TCRdb holds only in-frame clones, not every one. Here the sample spans some 220,000 clones, about 83% being singletons. Recruited during active infection, patients (from Seattle) were subsequently followed longitudinally. There are 15 residues in the CDR3. The germline CDR1 and CDR2 sequences are DFQATT and SNEGSKA (reference sequence). Germline trimming cut 3 bases from V and 5 bases from J; bases unmatched to any gene: 8. The sequence came from a woman aged 25 to 39 with COVID-19, enrolled during active disease. The chain employs TRBV20-1 and TRBJ2-7; 12 bases map to TRBD2. The sequenced sample was peripheral blood. The CDR3 sequence is CSASGKGLAGHEQYF. DNA for the CDR3: TGCAGTGCTAGTGGGAAGGGACTAGCGGGCCACGAGCAGTACTTC.